This T cell receptor beta chain was captured in a study of beta chain features in type 1 diabetes. Study-level results: For type 1 diabetes patients, VDJ junctions showed fewer insertions and more deletions. Cells carrying high TCR expression could end up over-represented when cDNA is sequenced.

CDR3 size: 15 residues. The germline gives CDR1 LNHNV, CDR2 YYDKDF (reference sequence). Concerning this clone: Its cognate antigen is unknown.

Expressed TCRB transcripts were sequenced after all isolated RNA was converted to cDNA. Clones were sequenced by immunoSEQ multiplex PCR, and TCRdb holds only the in-frame ones, with some missing. The sample consists of approximately 38,000 clones, over 45% of them appearing once. The chain couples TRBV15 to TRBJ2-5; 10 bases match TRBD1. The J call is doubtful: the DNA matches TRBJ2-7 better. The sample consisted of central memory CD4+ T cells from blood. The origin of this receptor is a woman aged 18 to 35 in good health. The CDR3 nucleotides read TGTGCCACCAGCAGAGTTGGGACAGGGGCGTACGAGCAGTACTTC. Its protein is CATSRVGTGAYEQYF.